These 27 T cell receptor beta chains share one sample of origin, sequenced in a study of T-cell memory formation after mild COVID-19. TCRdb re-called the 5' RACE reads with MiXCR, one entry per CDR3 protein. The data show under 300,000 distinct CDR3 sequences, 15% to 20% seen once. Sequenced material: PBMCs or a T cell subset sorted from them (not recorded which). Receptors originate from a man aged 18 to 29 who had mild COVID-19 (a few samples of this study predate the infection). Cell type and time point are not known.

This clonotype turned up a few times. The chain uses TRBV4-2 and TRBJ2-3; 9 bases are a match to TRBD2. This CDR3 has 17 residues. The V segment lost 0 bases and the J segment 5 bases; nucleotides outside the gene matches: 9. The germline gives CDR1 LGHNA, CDR2 YNFKEQ. CDR3 sequence reads: CASSQEGLAGQRDTQYF. DNA of the CDR3: TGTGCCAGCAGCCAAGAAGGGCTAGCGGGGCAAAGAGATACGCAGTATTTT.

V and J are TRBV24-1 and TRBJ2-2; TRBD1 matches 10 bases. With 4 bases clipped from V and 4 bases from J, the junction kept 5 bases outside the gene matches. CDR3 length: 16 residues. The germline V gene encodes CDR1 KGHDR and CDR2 SFDVKD. The CDR3 spells CATSEVTGGSTGELFF. As DNA, the CDR3 is TGTGCCACCAGTGAAGTGACAGGGGGCAGCACCGGGGAGCTGTTTTTT.

This clonotype has more than one count but fewer than ten. V usage is TRBV5-6 and J usage is TRBJ1-4; 10 bases line up with TRBD1. The germline V gene encodes CDR1 SGHDT and CDR2 YYEEEE. The trim removed 6 bases at V and 8 bases at J, leaving 10 bases unmatched. The CDR3 runs 15 residues. CDR3 bases: TGTGCCAGCAACCCGAGGGGGACAGGGGTCGAAAAACTGTTTTTT. Translating it yields CASNPRGTGVEKLFF.

This sequence joins TRBV24-1 and TRBJ1-1; D not resolved. Germline-derived CDR1 and CDR2 are KGHDR and SFDVKD. This CDR3 region has 11 residues. V was shortened by 6 bases and J by 2 bases, with 3 bases between the two germline ends. CDR3: CATSYNTEAFF. The CDR3 coding sequence is TGTGCCACCAGTTATAACACTGAAGCTTTCTTT.

This clonotype has only a few counts. The V and J genes are TRBV12-5 and TRBJ1-1; 10 bases match TRBD1. The length of the CDR3 is 17 residues. Trimming at V came to 2 bases and at J to 4 bases, leaving 10 bases not matched to a gene. Looked up from germline, CDR1 is LGHNT and CDR2 is FRNRAP. CDR3 amino acids: CASGLRVPGQGITEAFF. The DNA of the CDR3 is TGTGCTAGTGGTTTGAGGGTTCCGGGACAGGGGATCACTGAAGCTTTCTTT.

There are a few counts of this clonotype. The chain has TRBV5-1 and TRBJ2-2; D gene uncertain. There are 16 residues in the CDR3. The V end was cut by 2 bases, the J end by 4 bases, with 15 bases between. Germline V lookup: CDR1 SGHRS, CDR2 YFSETQ. CDR3 sequence (DNA): TGCGCCAGCAGCTTTTCTCCGGGCACGGGCACCGGGGAGCTGTTTTTT. It yields the protein CASSFSPGTGTGELFF.

CDR3 residues: CATQGVSTDTQYF. CDR3 DNA sequence: TGTGCCACCCAAGGGGTTTCCACAGATACGCAGTATTTT. The chain joins TRBV6-2 or TRBV6-3 to TRBJ2-3; D might be TRBD1 (5 bases). Deletions cut 10 bases from V and 2 bases from J, with 13 bases between. The CDR3 runs to 13 residues. Germline V gene sequence: CDR1 MNHEY, CDR2 SVGEGT.

This chain joins TRBV12-3 or TRBV12-4 and TRBJ1-1; 7 nucleotides match TRBD1. The CDR3 length is 17 residues. Unmatched junction bases numbered 20, after V lost 6 bases and J lost 7 bases. The CDR3 sequence: CASSRRQGRVRWDEAFF. The CDR3 DNA is TGTGCCAGCAGCAGAAGACAGGGCCGGGTGCGGTGGGATGAAGCTTTCTTT.

The V and J genes are TRBV5-5 and TRBJ1-5; the match to TRBD1 covers 9 bases. The germline V gene encodes CDR1 SGHKS and CDR2 YYEKEE (reference sequence). J was trimmed by 4 bases and V by 1 base; bases with no gene match: 6. CDR3 length: 16 amino acids. CDR3: CASSLHLDRGNQPQHF. Written as DNA, the CDR3 is TGTGCCAGCAGCTTGCATCTGGACAGGGGTAATCAGCCCCAGCATTTT.

The chain is built from TRBV28 and TRBJ2-3; the D is unclear. Trimming removed 5 bases at V and 9 bases at J, with 15 bases between. The CDR3 is 13 residues long. The germline V gene has CDR1 MDHEN and CDR2 SYDVKM. CDR3 loop: CASSTPSPRTQYF. For the CDR3, the DNA is TGTGCCAGCAGTACCCCCAGTCCAAGGACGCAGTATTTT.

This chain connects TRBV29-1 to TRBJ2-5; 7 bases are a match to TRBD1. The CDR3 spans 18 residues. V shed 3 bases, J shed 2 bases, and the junction held 18 bases outside the gene matches. Per germline, CDR1 SQVTM and CDR2 ANQGSEA. CDR3 sequence reads: CSVDGIRSGDSLQETQYF. CDR3 DNA: TGCAGCGTTGACGGAATACGGTCTGGGGACAGCCTTCAAGAGACCCAGTACTTC.

This clonotype came up a few times. J is TRBJ2-3 and V is TRBV4-2; 9 nucleotides line up with TRBD2. The CDR3 has 16 residues. V lost 4 bases and J lost 2; bases outside the gene matches: 7. In germline, CDR1 is LGHNA, CDR2 YNFKEQ. The CDR3 reads CASSPSLAGFTDTQYF. CDR3 nucleotide sequence: TGTGCCAGCAGCCCCTCACTAGCGGGTTTCACAGATACGCAGTATTTT.

The CDR3 reads CASSPQGQAITDTQYF. The CDR3 nucleotides read TGTGCCAGCTCACCCCAGGGACAAGCCATCACAGATACGCAGTATTTT. The V call is TRBV18, the J call TRBJ2-3; weak D call: TRBD1 (6 bases). CDR1 is KGHSH, CDR2 LQKENI, per germline. Deletions cut 3 bases from V and 2 bases from J, with 15 bases between. The CDR3 has 16 amino acids.

This clonotype was picked up many times. This chain joins TRBV7-6 and TRBJ2-2; D might be TRBD1 or TRBD2, each matching 6 bases. V was cut by 8 bases and J by 6 bases, with 13 bases left in between. This CDR3 is built from 13 residues. In germline, CDR1 is SGHVS, CDR2 FNYEAQ. The CDR3 here is CASGGQNSGELFF. As DNA, the CDR3 is TGTGCCAGCGGGGGGCAAAACTCCGGGGAGCTGTTTTTT.

There are a few counts of this clonotype. The chain combines TRBV28 with TRBJ2-5; tentatively, D is TRBD2 (7 bases). Germline V gene lookup returns CDR1 MDHEN and CDR2 SYDVKM. V was trimmed by 6 bases and J by 2 bases, leaving 16 bases between them. This CDR3 has 15 residues. This chain's CDR3 is CASSRRGGWQETQYF. In DNA, the CDR3 is TGTGCCAGCAGCCGAAGGGGGGGGTGGCAAGAGACCCAGTACTTC.

This chain uses TRBV12-2 with TRBJ1-1. TRBV12-2 is tagged as a pseudogene. The CDR3 has 18 amino acids. The CDR3 DNA is TGTGCAAGTCGCTTAAGGAGGGGTCCTCTCGGGGTAGTTACTGAAGCTTTCTTT. As protein: CASRLRRGPLGVVTEAFF.

This clonotype was seen many times. The chain recombines TRBV7-2 with TRBJ2-5, with 8 bases aligning to TRBD2. The CDR3 runs 16 residues. CDR1 is SGHTA, CDR2 FQGNSA, per germline. The J segment lost 4 bases and the V segment lost 1 base, leaving 8 bases of the junction unmatched. CDR3 coding DNA: TGTGCCAGCAGCTTAGGTGGTAGCGGGGTGGGAGAGACCCAGTACTTC. It is translated as CASSLGGSGVGETQYF.

This chain joins TRBV5-4 and TRBJ2-1, with D perhaps being TRBD1 or TRBD2 (5 bases each). V lost 7 bases to trimming and J lost 1 base, with 18 bases between them. CDR1 and CDR2 from the germline V gene are SGHNT and YYREEE (reference sequence). The CDR3 covers 16 residues. The CDR3 nucleotides are TGTGCCAGCCACTTGATGGGGGTTAGGTCCTACAATGAGCAGTTCTTC. It translates to CASHLMGVRSYNEQFF.

The chain combines TRBV5-1 with TRBJ2-3; tentatively, D is TRBD2 (6 bases). The CDR3 covers 14 residues. Germline CDR1 reads SGHRS; CDR2 reads YFSETQ. V lost 3 bases and J lost 1, with 9 bases in between. In nucleotides, the CDR3 is TGCGCCAGCAGCTGGTGGGGGGGCACAGATACGCAGTATTTT. Translating it yields CASSWWGGTDTQYF.

This chain joins TRBV6-2 or TRBV6-3 and TRBJ1-1, with TRBD1 as a possible D gene (5 bases). The V and J ends lost 7 bases and 8 bases respectively, with 20 bases between them. Germline V gives CDR1 MNHEY, CDR2 SVGEGT. The CDR3 is made up of 14 amino acids. The CDR3 loop reads CASTSQVLASEAFF. In nucleotides, the CDR3 is TGTGCCAGCACCTCACAGGTACTAGCCTCAGAAGCTTTCTTT.

In this sample, this clonotype turned up a few times. The chain joins TRBV5-4 to TRBJ1-6, with 9 positions matching TRBD1. Trimming removed 2 bases from V and 8 bases from J; junction bases left unmatched: 2. The CDR3 length is 14 residues. CDR1 and CDR2 (germline): SGHNT, YYREEE (reference sequence). This CDR3 reads CASSLDRGYSPLHF. In nucleotides, the CDR3 is TGTGCCAGCAGCTTAGACAGGGGGTATTCACCCCTCCACTTT.

The rearrangement joins TRBV27 to TRBJ2-7; 9 nucleotides agree with TRBD2. The CDR3 spans 18 residues. With V trimmed by 5 bases and J by 0 bases, 14 bases remained unmatched. The germline gives CDR1 MNHEY, CDR2 SMNVEV (reference sequence). CDR3 sequence: CASSPPGWGSGSSYEQYF. In DNA, the CDR3 is TGTGCCAGCAGTCCCCCCGGGTGGGGTAGCGGGAGCTCCTACGAGCAGTACTTC.

This clonotype was counted only a few times. The rearrangement joins TRBV7-2 to TRBJ2-1; a possible D gene is TRBD2 (6 bases). V lost 5 bases and J 4 bases, leaving 21 bases between the germline ends. This CDR3 has 17 residues. Germline V gene lookup returns CDR1 SGHTA and CDR2 FQGNSA. Here the CDR3 reads CASSPEGGGVSYNEQFF. In DNA, the CDR3 is TGTGCCAGCAGCCCCGAGGGTGGCGGGGTATCTTACAATGAGCAGTTCTTC.

This chain connects TRBV5-1 to TRBJ2-2; either TRBD1 or TRBD2 may fit D (5 bases each). The germline gives CDR1 SGHRS, CDR2 YFSETQ. Trimming took off 6 bases at V and 3 bases at J, with 9 bases between the two ends. CDR3 length: 13 residues. DNA of the CDR3: TGCGCCAGCAAGGGGAGAGACACCGGGGAGCTGTTTTTT. Translated, it gives CASKGRDTGELFF.

This clonotype has just a few counts. V is TRBV7-8 and J is TRBJ1-4; possible D gene TRBD1, 5 bases. Germline CDR1 reads SGHVS; CDR2 reads FQNEAQ. V gave up 5 bases and J gave up 3 bases, with 13 bases separating them. The CDR3 length is 15 residues. In DNA form, the CDR3 reads TGTGCCAGCAGCGCACTCCCAGGGCCTAATGAAAAACTGTTTTTT. Translated: CASSALPGPNEKLFF. Complete variable domain (other parts from reference TRBV7-8 and TRBJ1-4): GAGVSQSPRYKVAKRGQDVALRCDPISGHVSLFWYQQALGQGPEFLTYFQNEAQLDKSGLPSDRFFAERPEGSVSTLKIQRTQQEDSAVYLCASSALPGPNEKLFFGSGTQLSVL.

This clonotype came up many times. This chain links TRBV5-1 with TRBJ2-1; maybe TRBD1 (6 bases). Germline CDR1 is SGHRS and CDR2 is YFSETQ. There are 14 residues in the CDR3. V lost 4 bases to trimming and J lost 0 bases, with 8 bases between them. The CDR3 loop is CASSTGSSYNEQFF. CDR3 nucleotide sequence: TGCGCCAGCAGCACAGGGAGCTCCTACAATGAGCAGTTCTTC.

This clonotype was recorded a few times. V usage is TRBV7-2 and J usage is TRBJ2-1; 9 nucleotides line up with TRBD2. Germline CDR1 SGHTA, CDR2 FQGNSA. The junction had 16 bases not matched to a gene; V was cut back by 3 bases and J by 7 bases. This CDR3 has 18 residues. The CDR3 sequence is CASSFPASAGGLWNEQFF. The CDR3 DNA is TGTGCCAGCAGCTTCCCCGCTTCCGCGGGGGGGCTGTGGAATGAGCAGTTCTTC.